The 27 T cell receptor beta chains below were found in one sample sequenced in a study of T cells of healthy individuals. TCRdb ran MiXCR on the 5' RACE reads and lists one entry per CDR3 protein. In the table there are tens of thousands of distinct CDR3 sequences, about 4.8% of which are singletons. The receptors were sampled from a female donor in good health.

With regard to this clonotype: A clone one base away is much larger, so this may be a read error. Lacking the conserved final phenylalanine or tryptophan, this CDR3 likely reflects a read error. V is TRBV10-2 and J is TRBJ2-7, with D possibly matching TRBD1 (6 bases). CDR1 is WSHSY, CDR2 SAAADI, per germline. The CDR3 spans 14 residues. V shed 10 bases and J shed 5 bases, with 21 bases lying between them. CDR3 loop: CATTPTGTLDEQYY. CDR3 bases: TGCGCCACCACCCCAACAGGGACATTGGACGAGCAGTACTAC.

This clonotype was seen ten or more times. The rearrangement links TRBV29-1 to TRBJ2-3; perhaps TRBD1 as D (6 bases). The CDR3 length is 13 residues. Germline CDR1 SQVTM, CDR2 ANQGSEA. V lost 4 bases and J 5 bases, leaving 13 bases between the germline ends. CDR3 protein: CSVAPRGGDTQYF. The CDR3 nucleotides are TGCAGCGTTGCTCCCAGGGGCGGAGATACGCAGTATTTT.

In this sample, this clonotype turned up a few times. This rearrangement joins TRBV28 to TRBJ2-7; unclear D gene. Germline CDR1 MDHEN, CDR2 SYDVKM. The CDR3 totals 15 residues. V lost 6 bases, J lost 0 bases, and 15 bases lay in between. The DNA of the CDR3 is TGTGCCAGCAGAAAAACGACACTCAGCTCCTACGAGCAGTACTTC. Protein: CASRKTTLSSYEQYF.

This clonotype was counted many times. The chain couples TRBV6-5 to TRBJ2-7, with 11 bases that match TRBD2. Germline loops: CDR1 MNHEY, CDR2 SVGAGI. The CDR3 runs 15 residues. Germline trimming cut 5 bases from V and 2 bases from J; bases unmatched to any gene: 5. The CDR3 loop is CASSPTSGKPYEQYF. Written as DNA, the CDR3 is TGTGCCAGCAGTCCGACTAGCGGGAAACCCTACGAGCAGTACTTC.

This clonotype was found many times. The chain joins TRBV7-2 to TRBJ2-1, with TRBD1 matching 8 bases. Germline V gene sequence: CDR1 SGHTA, CDR2 FQGNSA. Losses at the gene ends were 5 bases for V and 6 bases for J; bases not matched to a gene: 6. The CDR3 spans 14 residues. Here the CDR3 DNA reads TGTGCCAGCAGCCGGGGACAGGTAACCAATGAGCAGTTCTTC. Protein product: CASSRGQVTNEQFF.

This clonotype has just a few counts. The chain combines TRBV24-1 with TRBJ2-2, with a tentative D call TRBD1 (6 bases). The CDR3 runs 14 residues. V lost 7 bases and J 1 base, leaving 9 bases between the germline ends. CDR1 KGHDR and CDR2 SFDVKD come from the germline V gene. Here the CDR3 DNA reads TGTGCCACCAGCATGACAGGGAACACCGGGGAGCTGTTTTTT. This encodes CATSMTGNTGELFF.

This clonotype appeared many times. The chain has TRBV5-5 and TRBJ1-1; tentative D call: TRBD1 (5 bases). CDR1 is SGHKS and CDR2 is YYEKEE in the germline V gene (reference sequence). The CDR3 spans 14 residues. Trimming left V 4 bases short and J 0 bases short, with 10 bases between. The CDR3 reads CASSGTVMNTEAFF. The CDR3 region has the DNA TGTGCCAGCAGCGGGACGGTTATGAACACTGAAGCTTTCTTT. Supplemented by reference TRBV5-5 and TRBJ1-1, the full variable domain reads DAGVTQSPTHLIKTRGQQVTLRCSPISGHKSVSWYQQVLGQGPQFIFQYYEKEERGRGNFPDRFSARQFPNYSSELNVNALLLGDSALYLCASSGTVMNTEAFFGQGTRLTVV.

This clonotype was recorded many times. This rearrangement joins TRBV29-1 to TRBJ2-1; D not certain. The ends were cut back, 7 bases at V and 1 base at J, with 8 bases in the middle. This CDR3 is built from 12 residues. Per germline, CDR1 SQVTM and CDR2 ANQGSEA. CDR3 nucleotide sequence: TGCAGCGCCAGGAAATCCTACAATGAGCAGTTCTTC. Its protein product is CSARKSYNEQFF.

This clonotype was detected many times. The chain carries TRBV6-1 and TRBJ2-2, with 9 bases fitting TRBD1. The CDR3 loop spans 15 amino acids. J gave up 3 bases and V 6 bases, and 5 bases lay outside the gene matches. Germline V CDR1 and CDR2: MNHNS, SASEGT. The CDR3 DNA reads as TGTGCCAGCAGACCGGGACAGGGTTACACCGGGGAGCTGTTTTTT. It translates to CASRPGQGYTGELFF.

The chain combines TRBV5-5 with TRBJ1-5, with 8 bases that match TRBD1. The trim removed 2 bases at V and 4 bases at J, leaving 5 bases unmatched. The CDR3 loop spans 15 amino acids. Germline-derived CDR1 and CDR2 are SGHKS and YYEKEE (reference sequence). CDR3 bases: TGTGCCAGCAGCTTCGGACAGGGCTTAAATCAGCCCCAGCATTTT. Amino acid sequence: CASSFGQGLNQPQHF.

At least ten counts were recorded for this clonotype. The V and J genes are TRBV29-1 and TRBJ2-5, with TRBD2 matching over 12 bases. Trimming removed 5 bases from V and 5 bases from J; junction bases left unmatched: 6. Germline values: CDR1 SQVTM, CDR2 ANQGSEA. The CDR3 extends over 14 amino acids. This CDR3 reads CSVLPSGRGETQYF. The CDR3 coding sequence is TGCAGCGTTCTTCCTAGCGGGAGGGGGGAGACCCAGTACTTC.

V and J are TRBV11-2 and TRBJ1-3; 8 bases line up with TRBD1. Unmatched junction bases numbered 8, after V lost 0 bases and J lost 4 bases. CDR3 length: 17 amino acids. The germline CDR1 and CDR2 sequences are SGHAT and FQNNGV. DNA for the CDR3: TGTGCCAGCAGCTTAGATTATGCGACAGGGGCCGGAAACACCATATATTTT. This gives the protein CASSLDYATGAGNTIYF.

This clonotype was found a few times. The chain employs TRBV6-2 or TRBV6-3 and TRBJ2-7, with 7 bases that match TRBD2. CDR3 length equals 14 residues. The germline CDR1 and CDR2 sequences are MNHEY and SVGEGT. The junction had 5 bases not matched to a gene; V was cut back by 5 bases and J by 1 base. The CDR3 spells CASSPGGWSYEQYF. In DNA form, the CDR3 reads TGTGCCAGCAGTCCGGGAGGCTGGTCCTACGAGCAGTACTTC.

The sample holds many counts of this clonotype. The rearrangement joins TRBV4-3 to TRBJ1-1, with a possible D match to TRBD1 (5 bases). CDR1 and CDR2 (germline): LGHNA, YSLEER. CDR3 length: 15 residues. Trimming stripped 0 bases from V and 4 bases from J, with 12 bases between. CDR3 DNA sequence: TGCGCCAGCAGCCAAGATTTTGGGGCGGGCACTGAAGCTTTCTTT. This encodes CASSQDFGAGTEAFF.

The chain couples TRBV27 to TRBJ2-3, with D hard to call. V was pared by 8 bases and J by 2 bases, with 8 bases between. The germline V gene encodes CDR1 MNHEY and CDR2 SMNVEV (reference sequence). This CDR3 spans 12 amino acids. CDR3 nucleotide sequence: TGTGCCAGCGGTGAAAACACAGATACGCAGTATTTT. It encodes CASGENTDTQYF.

This clonotype was recorded at least ten times. V gene TRBV28 combines with J gene TRBJ1-6; no definite D call. The CDR3 totals 13 residues. Per the germline V gene, CDR1 is MDHEN and CDR2 is SYDVKM. With 7 bases removed from V and 5 bases from J, the gap between germline ends came to 9 bases. CDR3 sequence: CASIDKNNSPLHF. Here the CDR3 DNA reads TGTGCCAGCATTGACAAAAATAATTCACCCCTCCACTTT.

This clonotype was found a few times. This chain connects TRBV5-5 to TRBJ1-5; D gene uncertain. The CDR3 is made up of 13 amino acids. V was cut by 7 bases and J by 7 bases, with 15 bases left in between. Germline CDR1 and CDR2: SGHKS and YYEKEE (reference sequence). CDR3 nucleotides: TGTGCCAGCCGTACGAGGGTCGGGCAGCCCCAGCATTTT. This encodes CASRTRVGQPQHF.

This clonotype was recorded many times. The V and J genes are TRBV7-9 and TRBJ2-1; weak D call: TRBD1 (6 bases). Germline V gene sequence: CDR1 SEHNR, CDR2 FQNEAQ (reference sequence). V lost 4 bases, J lost 5 bases, and 18 bases lay in between. This CDR3 has 16 amino acids. The CDR3 is CASSSRGQGRNNEQFF. The CDR3 bases are TGTGCCAGCAGCTCCCGAGGGCAGGGGCGAAACAATGAGCAGTTCTTC.

This chain uses TRBV20-1 with TRBJ1-1; TRBD1 matches 9 bases. The CDR3 loop spans 14 amino acids. The germline V gene encodes CDR1 DFQATT and CDR2 SNEGSKA (reference sequence). V gave up 6 bases and J gave up 0 bases; unmatched junction bases: 5. CDR3 in amino acids: CSAGTGYVNTEAFF. Here the CDR3 DNA reads TGCAGTGCAGGGACAGGGTATGTGAACACTGAAGCTTTCTTT.

This clonotype was observed many times. This sequence joins TRBV28 and TRBJ2-3, with TRBD2 identical over 7 bases. V dropped 4 bases and J dropped 5; count of bases not matched to a gene: 15. This CDR3 spans 17 amino acids. Germline V CDR1 and CDR2: MDHEN, SYDVKM. The DNA of the CDR3 is TGTGCCAGCAGTTGGGGCCGGCGGGAGCGTCCGGGAGATACGCAGTATTTT. Translating gives CASSWGRRERPGDTQYF.

In its sample, this clonotype was seen many times. The V call is TRBV5-6, the J call TRBJ2-1; tentatively, D is TRBD1 or TRBD2 (5 bases each). Germline loops: CDR1 SGHDT, CDR2 YYEEEE. The CDR3 has 17 amino acids. Trimming cost V 3 bases and J 0 bases, with 16 bases left between them. CDR3 residues: CASSSLGERGSYNEQFF. For the CDR3, the DNA is TGTGCCAGCAGCTCCCTGGGGGAGAGGGGCTCCTACAATGAGCAGTTCTTC.

This clonotype appeared a single time. A read error is possible here, since a much larger clone lies one base away. The chain is built from TRBV2 and TRBJ2-7; D gene ambiguous. Germline assignment: CDR1 SNHLY and CDR2 FYNNEI. The CDR3 contains 15 residues. The CDR3 loop is CASKTGVESSYDQYF. Here the CDR3 DNA reads TGTGCCAGCAAAACTGGAGTAGAGAGCTCCTACGATCAGTACTTC.

This clonotype was picked up many times. The chain uses TRBV29-1 and TRBJ1-2; D is unclear. V dropped 0 bases and J dropped 4 bases, with 12 bases sitting between them. This CDR3 comprises 14 residues. Per germline, CDR1 SQVTM and CDR2 ANQGSEA. The CDR3 loop reads CSVEDRVASYGYTF. Here the CDR3 DNA reads TGCAGCGTTGAAGATCGGGTAGCTAGCTATGGCTACACCTTC.

This clonotype was detected many times. The chain employs TRBV30 and TRBJ2-7; 9 bases match TRBD2. Germline CDR1 reads GTSNPN; CDR2 reads SVGIG (reference sequence). V trimming: 0 bases; J trimming: 5 bases; junction bases outside the gene matches: 8. The CDR3 is made up of 15 amino acids. CDR3 loop: CAWSVGGIAGDEQYF. The CDR3 DNA follows: TGTGCCTGGAGTGTAGGTGGTATAGCGGGAGACGAGCAGTACTTC.

This clonotype was counted ten times or more. V is TRBV14 and J is TRBJ2-3; 9 positions agree with TRBD1. CDR3 length equals 15 residues. After removal of 2 bases from V and 3 bases from J, the junction contained 3 bases not matched to a gene. Germline values: CDR1 SGHDN, CDR2 FVKESK. The CDR3 DNA is TGTGCCAGCAGCCAATTGGGACAGGGAACAGATACGCAGTATTTT. This encodes CASSQLGQGTDTQYF.

This clonotype was seen many times. The chain recombines TRBV13 with TRBJ2-3; perhaps TRBD2 as D (6 bases). Trimming removed 1 base at V and 5 bases at J, with 7 bases between. CDR3 length equals 13 residues. Germline CDR1 PRHDT, CDR2 FYEKMQ (reference sequence). The DNA for the CDR3 is TGTGCCAGCAGCTTAGTGCGGGGAGATACGCAGTATTTT. Protein: CASSLVRGDTQYF.

This clonotype has only a few counts. The chain employs TRBV24-1 and TRBJ1-5; possible D gene TRBD1, 5 bases. Germline values: CDR1 KGHDR, CDR2 SFDVKD. CDR3 length: 17 residues. The V gene lost 9 bases and the J gene lost 0 bases, with 20 bases spanning the gap. CDR3 region: CATSSGTASYSNQPQHF. The CDR3 bases are TGTGCCACCTCCTCCGGGACGGCAAGTTATAGCAATCAGCCCCAGCATTTT.